This T cell receptor beta chain was retrieved from a study of shared clonotypes between healthy human individuals. Study results and limitations: There were few donors, and this limited the genetic and exposure-history diversity represented. Sampling covered nothing but blood. Tissue TCR repertoires likely differ from those found in blood.

This clone showed up just once. Its antigen remains unknown. CDR1 and CDR2 (germline): MNHEY, SVGAGI. Trimming left V 4 bases short and J 4 bases short, with 13 bases between. The CDR3 sequence is 15 residues long. CD45RO-negative CD8 cells positively selected for CCR7 made up the naive population, which excluded terminally differentiated effector memory CD45RA+ cells. Data came from immunoSEQ multiplex PCR; TCRdb stores just in-frame clones and leaves some out. The sample carries about 2.2 million clones, approximately 94% recorded once. Sample: naive CD8+ T cells from PBMCs. The chain joins TRBV6-5 to TRBJ1-4; the D gene is possibly TRBD1 (6 bases). This clonotype originated in a man aged 18 to 29 in good health. Some clones in this sample may be carry-over from other donors' samples. CDR3 DNA: TGTGCCAGCAGTTCCGACGGACAGATTAATGAAAAACTGTTTTTT. Its translation is CASSSDGQINEKLFF.